These T cell receptor beta chains were read from a single sample in a study of tumor-infiltrating lymphocytes in primary liver carcinoma. Each CDR3 protein is one row after TCRdb ran MiXCR on the multiplex PCR reads. The sample has almost 200,000 distinct CDR3 sequences; roughly 61% are singletons. Material for sequencing was peripheral blood. Source of these receptors: a woman in her sixties or seventies with primary liver carcinoma and hepatitis B virus infection. The CDR3 runs from the conserved cysteine through the conserved F or W. Fields, in order: D gene, J gene, V gene, clone size, CDR3 length, CDR3 protein, CDR3 DNA. The D gene is left open where the match is weak. Rows may omit the clone size; those that give it use once, few, many or a size class.

D gene: TRBD1
J gene: TRBJ1-2
V gene: TRBV6-1
clone size: NA
CDR3 length: 15
CDR3 protein: CASSDTGGTDYGYTF
CDR3 DNA: TGTGCCAGCAGTGATACAGGGGGCACTGACTATGGCTACACCTTC

D gene: TRBD2
J gene: TRBJ2-3
V gene: TRBV10-3
clone size: NA
CDR3 length: 16
CDR3 protein: CAICEGLAGATDTQYF
CDR3 DNA: TGTGCCATCTGTGAGGGACTAGCGGGGGCCACAGATACGCAGTATTTT

D gene: NA
J gene: TRBJ1-5
V gene: TRBV6-1
clone size: NA
CDR3 length: 16
CDR3 protein: CASSEVWVASNQLQHF
CDR3 DNA: TGTGCCAGCAGTGAAGTTTGGGTAGCGAGTAATCAGCTCCAGCATTTT

D gene: NA
J gene: TRBJ2-1
V gene: TRBV5-1
clone size: NA
CDR3 length: 19
CDR3 protein: CASSLVAGWHPRDLNEQFF
CDR3 DNA: TGCGCCAGCAGCTTGGTCGCGGGATGGCATCCCAGGGATCTCAATGAGCAGTTCTTC

D gene: TRBD2
J gene: TRBJ2-2
V gene: TRBV11-2
clone size: NA
CDR3 length: 14
CDR3 protein: CASSRREESGELSF
CDR3 DNA: TGTGCCAGCAGCAGGCGGGAGGAGTCCGGGGAGCTGTCTTTC

D gene: NA
J gene: TRBJ1-5
V gene: TRBV7-8
clone size: NA
CDR3 length: 14
CDR3 protein: CASSLGYGNQPQHF
CDR3 DNA: TGTGCCAGCAGCTTGGGATACGGTAATCAGCCCCAGCATTTT

D gene: NA
J gene: TRBJ2-1
V gene: TRBV28
clone size: many
CDR3 length: 13
CDR3 protein: CASSLTDRGIQFF
CDR3 DNA: TGTGCCAGCAGTTTAACTGATCGGGGTATTCAGTTCTTC

D gene: TRBD2
J gene: TRBJ2-1
V gene: TRBV7-8
clone size: NA
CDR3 length: 15
CDR3 protein: CASSKLARSYNEQFF
CDR3 DNA: TGTGCCAGCAGCAAACTAGCGCGTTCCTACAATGAGCAGTTCTTC

D gene: NA
J gene: TRBJ2-5
V gene: TRBV5-1
clone size: NA
CDR3 length: 13
CDR3 protein: CASRRDTQETQYF
CDR3 DNA: TGCGCCAGCAGGAGGGACACCCAAGAGACCCAGTACTTT

D gene: NA
J gene: TRBJ2-1
V gene: TRBV11-2
clone size: NA
CDR3 length: 11
CDR3 protein: CAGSLIDEQFF
CDR3 DNA: TGTGCCGGCAGCTTAATAGATGAACAGTTCTTC

D gene: TRBD2
J gene: TRBJ2-1
V gene: TRBV13
clone size: NA
CDR3 length: 17
CDR3 protein: CASRHQGLAGGYNEQFF
CDR3 DNA: TGTGCCAGCAGACACCAAGGACTAGCGGGAGGCTACAATGAGCAGTTCTTC

D gene: NA
J gene: TRBJ1-5
V gene: TRBV6-1
clone size: once
CDR3 length: 13
CDR3 protein: CASTFDLYQPQHF
CDR3 DNA: TGTGCCAGTACGTTCGACTTATATCAACCCCAGCATTTT

D gene: TRBD2
J gene: TRBJ2-2
V gene: TRBV19
clone size: NA
CDR3 length: 14
CDR3 protein: CASATSAYTGELFF
CDR3 DNA: TGTGCCAGTGCGACTAGCGCTTACACCGGGGAGCTGTTTTTT

D gene: TRBD2
J gene: TRBJ2-5
V gene: TRBV11-2
clone size: NA
CDR3 length: 13
CDR3 protein: CVSSPGLGETQNF
CDR3 DNA: TGTGTCAGCAGCCCTGGACTAGGAGAGACCCAGAACTTC

D gene: NA
J gene: TRBJ1-1
V gene: TRBV19
clone size: NA
CDR3 length: 12
CDR3 protein: CAGSPHRAEAFF
CDR3 DNA: TGTGCCGGTAGTCCCCACAGAGCTGAAGCTTTCTTT

D gene: TRBD1
J gene: TRBJ1-1
V gene: TRBV25-1
clone size: few
CDR3 length: 16
CDR3 protein: CASSESGTGVELEAFF
CDR3 DNA: TGTGCCAGCAGTGAATCAGGGACAGGGGTCGAGCTTGAAGCTTTCTTT

D gene: TRBD2
J gene: TRBJ2-1
V gene: TRBV11-2
clone size: few
CDR3 length: 16
CDR3 protein: CASSLEGGSAYTERFF
CDR3 DNA: TGTGCCAGCAGCTTAGAGGGCGGGAGTGCCTACACTGAGCGGTTCTTC

D gene: TRBD2
J gene: TRBJ2-3
V gene: TRBV24-1
clone size: NA
CDR3 length: 15
CDR3 protein: CATSGGGRPTDTQYF
CDR3 DNA: TGTGCCACCAGTGGTGGCGGGAGACCCACAGATACGCAGTATTTT

D gene: NA
J gene: TRBJ2-1
V gene: TRBV4-2
clone size: many
CDR3 length: 18
CDR3 protein: CASSQQGRGTISYNEQFF
CDR3 DNA: TGTGCCAGCAGCCAACAGGGCCGGGGGACGATTTCATACAATGAGCAGTTCTTC

D gene: NA
J gene: TRBJ1-4
V gene: TRBV6-6
clone size: NA
CDR3 length: 16
CDR3 protein: CASSYSLSGANEKVFF
CDR3 DNA: TGTGCCAGCAGTTACTCATTATCGGGGGCTAATGAAAAAGTGTTTTTT

D gene: TRBD1
J gene: TRBJ2-5
V gene: TRBV7-8
clone size: NA
CDR3 length: 14
CDR3 protein: CASSITGGRETQYF
CDR3 DNA: TGTGCCAGCAGCATCACAGGGGGCAGAGAGACCCAGTACTTC

D gene: TRBD1
J gene: TRBJ2-3
V gene: TRBV4-1
clone size: few
CDR3 length: 15
CDR3 protein: CASSQVTGSRDTQYF
CDR3 DNA: TGCGCCAGCAGCCAAGTGACAGGGTCTAGAGATACGCAGTATTTT

D gene: TRBD2
J gene: TRBJ2-1
V gene: TRBV6-6
clone size: NA
CDR3 length: 16
CDR3 protein: CASSTSGTSFHNEQFF
CDR3 DNA: TGTGCCAGCAGTACCTCCGGGACTAGCTTTCACAATGAGCAGTTCTTC

D gene: NA
J gene: TRBJ2-2
V gene: TRBV11-2
clone size: medium-sized
CDR3 length: 13
CDR3 protein: CASSLVLSGELFF
CDR3 DNA: TGTGCCAGCAGCTTAGTTCTGTCCGGGGAGCTGTTTTTT

D gene: NA
J gene: TRBJ1-3
V gene: TRBV7-9
clone size: few
CDR3 length: 16
CDR3 protein: CASSFDGGGSGNTIYF
CDR3 DNA: TGTGCCAGCAGCTTTGACGGAGGTGGCTCTGGAAACACCATATATTTT

D gene: NA
J gene: TRBJ2-4
V gene: TRBV29-1
clone size: NA
CDR3 length: 10
CDR3 protein: CSVRANIKYF
CDR3 DNA: TGTAGCGTGAGAGCAAACATTAAGTACTTC

D gene: NA
J gene: TRBJ1-2
V gene: TRBV12-3/TRBV12-4
clone size: many
CDR3 length: 13
CDR3 protein: CASSFGQLNGYTF
CDR3 DNA: TGTGCCAGCAGTTTCGGGCAGCTCAATGGCTACACCTTC

D gene: TRBD2
J gene: TRBJ2-7
V gene: TRBV29-1
clone size: NA
CDR3 length: 13
CDR3 protein: CGVGTSGPQEQYF
CDR3 DNA: TGCGGCGTTGGGACTAGCGGACCGCAGGAGCAGTACTTC

D gene: NA
J gene: TRBJ1-6
V gene: TRBV10-3
clone size: NA
CDR3 length: 13
CDR3 protein: CTVQEGLDSPLHF
CDR3 DNA: TGTACCGTTCAAGAGGGGCTAGATTCACCCCTCCACTTT

D gene: TRBD1
J gene: TRBJ2-4
V gene: TRBV12-3/TRBV12-4
clone size: many
CDR3 length: 17
CDR3 protein: CASRRDRESLAKNIQYF
CDR3 DNA: TGTGCCAGCAGGCGGGACAGGGAATCCTTAGCCAAAAACATTCAGTACTTC